This record looks at one T cell receptor beta chain sequence and its context. The sample is drawn from a study of early T cells in non-severe SARS-CoV-2 infection. Turning to the study itself: The authors sequenced bulk RNA from unsorted whole blood, leaving chains unpaired.

Deletions cut 7 bases from V and 5 bases from J, with 12 bases between. This CDR3 region has 13 residues. Germline-derived CDR1 and CDR2 are ENHRY and SYGVKD. Unique molecular identifiers were affixed to single, distinct cDNA molecules. Each CDR3 protein is one row after TCRdb ran MiXCR on the 5' RACE reads. The repertoire holds about 60,000 distinct CDR3 sequences, with roughly 12% as singletons. The chain links TRBV10-3 to TRBJ2-1; D is ambiguous. The material was whole blood, obtained at baseline. The receptor comes from an adult who was a healthcare worker with PCR-confirmed SARS-CoV-2 infection or an uninfected control (not recorded which). The CDR3 reads CAIKPAPNNEQFF. The DNA of the CDR3 is TGTGCCATCAAGCCGGCCCCCAACAATGAGCAGTTCTTC.